This T cell receptor (beta chain) emerged from a study of a mutant IDH1 vaccine in newly diagnosed glioma. As for the study in general: Once 4-6 weeks had passed after radiotherapy alone, vaccination started, or it started with temozolomide cycles. It was radiotherapy, temozolomide, or both that patients received previously, with most receiving both.

On this clone itself: Its target is unknown.

The CDR3 covers 15 residues. Germline assignment: CDR1 SGHRS and CDR2 YFSETQ. V lost 3 bases and J lost 7; bases outside the gene matches: 5. Study observations and caveats: Researchers report vaccine-induced immune responses in 93.3% of patients.

The method was immunoSEQ multiplex PCR; TCRdb's version includes in-frame clones alone and lacks a portion of them. The data hold about 120,000 clones, with around 77% observed a single time. Indicated time point: week 11, during vaccination. The investigators gave 300 ug of mutant IDH1 20-mer peptide in each vaccine dose, together with topical imiquimod. Donor tumors were new WHO grade 3 or 4 IDH1-mutant, ATRX-lost astrocytomas. This sequence was found in a man between 40 and 49 years old with glioma. The specimen was PBMCs, collected from a glioma patient whose treatment included an IDH1 peptide vaccine. The chain joins TRBV5-1 to TRBJ2-1, with 12 bases that match TRBD2. CDR3 DNA: TGCGCCAGCAGCTCCGGACTAGCGGGGTCGAATGAGCAGTTCTTC. Translation gives CASSSGLAGSNEQFF.